This T cell receptor beta chain was retrieved from a study of beta chain features in type 1 diabetes. Points from the study as a whole: TCRB CDR3s from Type 1 diabetes patients were moderately but significantly shorter in all four CD4+ subsets. Since sequencing was performed on cDNA, cells with high TCR expression could be over-represented. Among type 1 diabetes patients, VDJ junctions had fewer insertions and more deletions.

CD45RO/CCR7/CD25/CD127/CD95/CD27 staining was used to isolate CD4+ naive, central memory, regulatory and stem cell-like memory cells by sorting. This clone was counted between two and nine times. Its antigen remains unidentified. The sequenced template was cDNA made from the entire isolated RNA. Naive, central memory and regulatory T cell samples averaged about 3.4 million reads. Clones were sequenced by immunoSEQ multiplex PCR, and TCRdb holds only the in-frame ones, with some missing. The sample records roughly 290,000 clones, approximately 16% being singletons. The CDR3 loop spans 10 amino acids. Between the trimmed V and J ends, which lost 6 bases and 7 bases, there was a span of 6 bases. Germline lookup yields CDR1 KGHSH and CDR2 LQKENI.

This chain uses TRBV18 with TRBJ2-5; D gene uncertain. The sequence was obtained from a man aged 18 to 35 with type 1 diabetes. Sequenced input: naive CD4+ T cells from blood. This CDR3 reads CASSSGTQYF. The CDR3 coding sequence is TGTGCCAGCTCGTCGGGGACCCAGTACTTC.